This T cell receptor (beta chain) is from a study of cytomegalovirus exposure and HLA in healthy donors. Study-level points and caveats: Earlier analysis found most TCR beta V segments productive about 90% or about 30% of the time. Later, an analysis showed that TCR beta chains associated with HLA were more clonally expanded than others that were equally common.

PCR amplification relied on 60 Vbeta primers (plus 13 Jbeta primers). Produced via immunoSEQ multiplex PCR; TCRdb's table is partial and in-frame only. Counted here are around 150,000 clones, roughly 80% occurring once; the ten biggest clones make up around 14%. Remarks on this clone: Its antigen is still unknown.

Germline V lookup: CDR1 SGHRS, CDR2 YFSETQ. V gave up 6 bases and J gave up 0 bases, with 19 bases separating them. The CDR3 has 16 residues. Sample: PBMCs. The V and J genes are TRBV5-1 and TRBJ2-7; maybe TRBD1 (6 bases). The origin of this receptor is a woman between 40 and 50 years old in good health and CMV-seronegative. The CDR3 loop reads CASKPSTGVLSYEQYF. The CDR3 DNA reads TGCGCCAGCAAACCTTCGACAGGCGTACTCTCCTACGAGCAGTACTTC. Based on the CDR3 plus reference TRBV5-1 and TRBJ2-7, the full variable domain is KAGVTQTPRYLIKTRGQQVTLSCSPISGHRSVSWYQQTPGQGLQFLFEYFSETQRNKGNFPGRFSGRQFSNSRSEMNVSTLELGDSALYLCASKPSTGVLSYEQYFGPGTRLTVT.